This entry concerns a single T cell receptor beta chain. V was cut by 0 bases and J by 1 base, with 19 bases left in between. The CDR3 is 19 amino acids. Germline V gene sequence: CDR1 SGDLS, CDR2 YYNGEE. As handled by the study authors: Amplification with reference gene primers provided the estimates of nucleated cell counts. This table comes from immunoSEQ multiplex PCR, and its TCRdb copy is limited to in-frame clones, with some not included. V, J and clone size were drawn from that table, and D and trimming were deduced from the DNA. Seen here are approximately 190,000 clones, roughly nine tenths observed once, and the top ten hold about 2%. This record comes from a study of blood T cell repertoires in COVID-19. Study details: Both acute and convalescent COVID-19 samples were obtained from the United States, Italy and Spain.

Sequencing input: peripheral blood. The source is a man between 70 and 80 years old with active or convalescent COVID-19. The chain links TRBV9 to TRBJ2-2; D remains ambiguous. CDR3 bases: TGTGCCAGCAGCGTAGATATAGGAGTCCTCCCGGGGAACACCGGGGAGCTGTTTTTT. Translating it yields CASSVDIGVLPGNTGELFF. The full variable domain, in which reference TRBV9 and TRBJ2-2 provide the parts outside the CDR3, is DSGVTQTPKHLITATGQRVTLRCSPRSGDLSVYWYQQSLDQGLQFLIQYYNGEERAKGNILERFSAQQFPDLHSELNLSSLELGDSALYFCASSVDIGVLPGNTGELFFGEGSRLTVL.